What follows is one T cell receptor (beta chain) and its context. These data are taken from a study of memory CD4+ T cells and cytomegalovirus serostatus. The CDR3 has 17 amino acids. Germline values: CDR1 MGHRA, CDR2 YSYEKL. Trimming stripped 1 base from V and 8 bases from J, with 24 bases between. Single viable CD3+CD4+CD8-CD45RO+ cells were sorted as the memory CD4+ T cells. Here immunoSEQ multiplex PCR was the method, and the copy in TCRdb shows in-frame clones only, minus some. The sample records about 59,000 clones, 80% being singletons. Sequencing used memory CD4+ T cells from blood. The chain is built from TRBV4-1 and TRBJ2-7; a possible D gene is TRBD2 (6 bases). This sequence originates from an adult in good health and CMV-seronegative. Some clones in this sample may be carry-over from other donors' samples. CDR3 residues: CASSQGLLRGGELQQYF. The CDR3 bases are TGCGCCAGCAGCCAAGGCCTGTTAAGGGGAGGCGAATTACAGCAGTACTTC.